The 2 T cell receptor beta chains listed next were all sequenced from one sample in a study of blood T cells in healthy people across ages. It was with a sample-barcoded 5' primer and a J-beta primer mix that a second PCR of about 6 to 11 cycles was run. MiXCR was run by TCRdb on the 5' RACE reads, yielding one entry per CDR3 protein. The data show roughly 1,300,000 distinct CDR3 sequences, around 59% seen once. Specimen: blood. These receptors came from a man aged 18 to 30 in good health.

The chain joins TRBV4-1 to TRBJ1-6, with 8 bases lining up with TRBD1. V lost 0 bases and J lost 10; bases outside the gene matches: 8. Germline loops: CDR1 MGHRA, CDR2 YSYEKL. This CDR3 comprises 16 residues. CDR3 nucleotide sequence: TGCGCCAGCAGCCAAGAGGACGACAGGGGAGGATCACCCCTCCACTTT. This codes for CASSQEDDRGGSPLHF.

J is TRBJ2-5 and V is TRBV29-1; tentatively, D is TRBD2 (6 bases). The germline V gene encodes CDR1 SQVTM and CDR2 ANQGSEA. Between the trimmed V and J ends, which lost 3 bases and 11 bases, there was a span of 13 bases. This CDR3 comprises 11 residues. The CDR3 is CSVDAGLVQYF. CDR3 nucleotides: TGCAGCGTTGACGCGGGACTGGTGCAGTACTTC.